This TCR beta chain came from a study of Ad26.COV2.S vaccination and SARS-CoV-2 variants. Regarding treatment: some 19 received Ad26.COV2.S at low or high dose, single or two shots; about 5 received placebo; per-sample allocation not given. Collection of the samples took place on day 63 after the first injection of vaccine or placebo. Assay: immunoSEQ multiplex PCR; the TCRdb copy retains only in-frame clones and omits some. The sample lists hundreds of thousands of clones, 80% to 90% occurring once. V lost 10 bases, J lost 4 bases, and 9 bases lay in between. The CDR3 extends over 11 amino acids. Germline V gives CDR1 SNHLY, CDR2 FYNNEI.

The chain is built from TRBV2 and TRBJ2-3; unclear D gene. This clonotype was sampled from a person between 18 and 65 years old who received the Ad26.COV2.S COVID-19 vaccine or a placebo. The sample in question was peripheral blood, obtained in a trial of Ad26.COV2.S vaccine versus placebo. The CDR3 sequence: CATGVPDTQYF. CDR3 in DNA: TGTGCCACAGGAGTTCCAGATACGCAGTATTTT. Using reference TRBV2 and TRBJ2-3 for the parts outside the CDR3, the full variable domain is EPEVTQTPSHQVTQMGQEVILRCVPISNHLYFYWYRQILGQKVEFLVSFYNNEISEKSEIFDDQFSVERPDGSNFTLKIRSTKLEDSAMYFCATGVPDTQYFGPGTRLTVL.